A selection of T cell receptor beta chains follows, all from one sample in a study of vaccination and CD4 T cells after COVID-19. These receptors have no identified antigens. TCRdb passed the PCR reads through MiXCR, listing each CDR3 protein once. The sample lists about 9,400 distinct CDR3 sequences, approximately 31% occurring once. The sample comprised CD4+ T cells from blood, cultured in vitro. These receptors all come from a human donor in good health. The CDR3 runs from the conserved cysteine through the conserved F or W. D genes are given only for firm matches.

length: 9
V: TRBV5-1
D: .
J: TRBJ1-5
CDR3: CASNMVRHF

length: 15
V: TRBV27
D: TRBD1
J: TRBJ2-3
CDR3: CASSFGTGWTDTQYF

length: 19
V: TRBV28
D: TRBD2
J: TRBJ2-1
CDR3: CASSLPWGSGPTSPNEQFF

length: 14
V: TRBV18
D: TRBD1
J: TRBJ2-7
CDR3: CASSYTGASYEQYF

length: 12
V: TRBV20-1
D: .
J: TRBJ2-5
CDR3: CSARAAGETQYF

length: 13
V: TRBV10-3
D: TRBD2
J: TRBJ2-3
CDR3: CAIRGTNTDTQYF

length: 16
V: TRBV30
D: .
J: TRBJ2-2
CDR3: CAWSGDPMGGTGELFF

length: 13
V: TRBV27
D: .
J: TRBJ1-1
CDR3: CASSLSGGTEAFF

length: 14
V: TRBV28
D: TRBD1
J: TRBJ2-5
CDR3: CASSDTGERKTQYF

length: 13
V: TRBV27
D: .
J: TRBJ1-1
CDR3: CASSLDRDTEAFF

length: 13
V: TRBV7-3
D: .
J: TRBJ1-1
CDR3: CASSEHMNTEAFF

length: 15
V: TRBV5-5
D: TRBD1
J: TRBJ2-7
CDR3: CASSLAGTGSYEQYF

length: 15
V: TRBV7-2
D: TRBD2
J: TRBJ2-3
CDR3: CASSLVASGRDTQYF

length: 14
V: TRBV10-3
D: .
J: TRBJ2-5
CDR3: CAIRPREGQETQYF

length: 14
V: TRBV2
D: .
J: TRBJ1-2
CDR3: CASSSQGVSYGYTF

length: 14
V: TRBV10-3
D: .
J: TRBJ1-5
CDR3: CAISESTRYQPQHF

length: 19
V: TRBV6-2/TRBV6-3
D: .
J: TRBJ2-3
CDR3: CASSYPGTRNILGTDTQYF

length: 14
V: TRBV7-2
D: .
J: TRBJ2-3
CDR3: CASSSQRGRDTQYF

length: 14
V: TRBV9
D: .
J: TRBJ2-7
CDR3: CASSVRDFPSEQYF

length: 12
V: TRBV28
D: .
J: TRBJ2-7
CDR3: CASSLVWEKQYF

length: 14
V: TRBV5-1
D: TRBD1
J: TRBJ2-5
CDR3: CASYRQGEQETQYF

length: 15
V: TRBV7-9
D: TRBD2
J: TRBJ2-7
CDR3: CASSLGAGDLYEQYF

length: 17
V: TRBV4-3
D: TRBD1
J: TRBJ1-4
CDR3: CASSPQTRQGGNEKLFF

length: 17
V: TRBV7-2
D: TRBD2
J: TRBJ2-1
CDR3: CASSLARTSGRSNEQFF

length: 14
V: TRBV7-3
D: TRBD2
J: TRBJ2-7
CDR3: CASSLTSGSREQYF